Below are 5 T cell receptor beta chains sequenced from a single sample in a study of T cell repertoires in cytomegalovirus infection. Using its own MiXCR run on the reads, TCRdb lists one record per CDR3 protein. The sample lists hundreds of thousands of distinct CDR3 sequences; 25% to 35% were seen once. What these receptors recognize is not known. Sequences were derived from cultured PBMCs, sampled from culture after CMV antigen stimulation. These receptors all stem from a human donor in good health (CMV status not recorded). Some clones in this sample may be carry-over from other donors' samples.

This chain connects TRBV12-3 or TRBV12-4 to TRBJ1-1; possibly TRBD1 for D (5 bases). The V end was cut by 4 bases, the J end by 0 bases, with 9 bases between. The CDR3 sequence is 14 residues long. CDR3 sequence (DNA): TGTGCCAGCAGTTCTGACAGCATGAACACTGAAGCTTTCTTT. It specifies CASSSDSMNTEAFF.

This clonotype was found a few times. V usage is TRBV7-8 and J usage is TRBJ2-7; possibly TRBD2 for D (7 bases). The V and J ends lost 3 bases and 10 bases respectively, with 13 bases between them. This CDR3 comprises 12 residues. CDR1 and CDR2 (germline): SGHVS, FQNEAQ. The CDR3 DNA reads as TGTGCCAGCAGCTTCGGGGGGCGGGATCAGTACTTC. Encoded protein: CASSFGGRDQYF.

This clonotype was picked up a small number of times. The CDR3 DNA reads TGTGCCAGCAGCTTAGGTGTGCCCCACGGCGGCGGGGAGCTGTTTTTT. It yields the protein CASSLGVPHGGGELFF. The chain is built from TRBV7-6 and TRBJ2-2; no clear D gene. V was trimmed by 1 base and J by 7 bases, leaving 16 bases between them. Germline loops: CDR1 SGHVS, CDR2 FNYEAQ. The CDR3 sequence is 16 residues long.

This clonotype was recorded a few times. V gene TRBV3-1 combines with J gene TRBJ2-3, with 7 bases that match TRBD1. CDR3 size: 18 residues. V dropped 0 bases and J dropped 0; count of bases not matched to a gene: 9. Looked up from germline, CDR1 is LGHDT and CDR2 is YNNKEL (reference sequence). This chain's CDR3 is CASSQDGLGGFSTDTQYF. CDR3 coding DNA: TGTGCCAGCAGCCAAGATGGGCTAGGGGGCTTTAGCACAGATACGCAGTATTTT.

This chain links TRBV27 with TRBJ2-1; 9 bases are shared with TRBD2. Germline V gene data show CDR1 as MNHEY and CDR2 as SMNVEV (reference sequence). The CDR3 has 14 amino acids. J was trimmed by 0 bases and V by 9 bases; bases with no gene match: 3. CDR3 in amino acids: CASFSGSSYNEQFF. CDR3 nucleotides: TGTGCCAGTTTTAGCGGGAGCTCCTACAATGAGCAGTTCTTC.